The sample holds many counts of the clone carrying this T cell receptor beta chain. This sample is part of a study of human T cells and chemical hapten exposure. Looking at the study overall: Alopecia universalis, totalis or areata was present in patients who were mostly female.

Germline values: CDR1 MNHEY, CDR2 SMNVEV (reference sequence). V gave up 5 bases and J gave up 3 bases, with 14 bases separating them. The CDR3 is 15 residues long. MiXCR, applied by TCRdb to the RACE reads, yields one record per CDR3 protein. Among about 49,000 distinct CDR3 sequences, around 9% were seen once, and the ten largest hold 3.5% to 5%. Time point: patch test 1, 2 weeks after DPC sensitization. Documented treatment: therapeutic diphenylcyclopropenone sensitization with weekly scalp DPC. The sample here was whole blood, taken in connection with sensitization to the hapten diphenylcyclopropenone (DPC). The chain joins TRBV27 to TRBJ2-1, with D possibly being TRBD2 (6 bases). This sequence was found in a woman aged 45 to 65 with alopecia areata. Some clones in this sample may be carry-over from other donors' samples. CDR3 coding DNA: TGTGCCAGCAGTCCGGAGCGGGTTTACTACAATGAGCAGTTCTTC. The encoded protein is CASSPERVYYNEQFF.